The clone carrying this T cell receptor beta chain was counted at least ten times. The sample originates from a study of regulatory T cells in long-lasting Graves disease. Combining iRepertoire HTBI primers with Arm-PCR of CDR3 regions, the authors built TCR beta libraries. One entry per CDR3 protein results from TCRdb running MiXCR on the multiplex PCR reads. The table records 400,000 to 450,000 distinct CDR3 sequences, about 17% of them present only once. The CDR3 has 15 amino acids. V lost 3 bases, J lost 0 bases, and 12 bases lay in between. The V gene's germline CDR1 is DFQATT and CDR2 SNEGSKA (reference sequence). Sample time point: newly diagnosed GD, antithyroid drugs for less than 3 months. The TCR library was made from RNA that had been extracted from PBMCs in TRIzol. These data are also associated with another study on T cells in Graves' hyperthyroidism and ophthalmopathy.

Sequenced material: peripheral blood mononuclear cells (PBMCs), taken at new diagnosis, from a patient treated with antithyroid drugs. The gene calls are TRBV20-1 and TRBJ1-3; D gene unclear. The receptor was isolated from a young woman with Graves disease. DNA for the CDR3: TGCAGTGCTAGCCCTCTAACTTACTCTGGAAACACCATATATTTT. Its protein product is CSASPLTYSGNTIYF.